The 13 T cell receptor beta chains below all came from one sample that was sequenced in a study of control samples from healthy donors and cancer patients. Sequencing used immunoSEQ multiplex PCR; TCRdb keeps in-frame clones, though not all of them. This sample has tens of thousands of clones; roughly four fifths occur once, and the top ten carry 20% to 25%. The source material was PBMCs. All receptors come from a man aged 55 to 70 with colorectal cancer.

This clone was seen a few times. The same CDR3 arises from other DNA sequences in this sample as well. The genes are TRBV5-1 and TRBJ1-1, with a possible D match to TRBD1 (5 bases). The CDR3 is 16 residues long. V shed 0 bases and J shed 0 bases, with 12 bases lying between them. Germline V CDR1 and CDR2: SGHRS, YFSETQ. The CDR3 sequence is CASSLGGLAMNTEAFF. Here the CDR3 DNA reads TGCGCCAGCAGCTTGGGGGGCTTGGCGATGAACACTGAAGCTTTCTTT.

J is TRBJ2-7 and V is TRBV27; unclear D gene. Deletions cut 11 bases from V and 0 bases from J, with 14 bases between. The CDR3 has 13 amino acids. The V gene's germline CDR1 is MNHEY and CDR2 SMNVEV (reference sequence). The CDR3 loop reads CAASAGGSYEQYF. The CDR3 DNA sequence: TGTGCCGCCAGCGCAGGCGGCTCCTACGAGCAGTACTTC.

The chain has TRBV25-1 and TRBJ2-7; D remains unclear. The CDR3 covers 13 residues. Per the germline V gene, CDR1 is MGHDK and CDR2 is SYGVNS. Trimming removed 1 base at V and 7 bases at J, with 11 bases between. The CDR3 DNA is TGTGCCAGCAGTGAATGGCAAACTTGGGAGCAGTACTTC. Its translation is CASSEWQTWEQYF.

In this sample, this clone turned up a few times. The chain combines TRBV5-1 with TRBJ1-3, with D perhaps matching TRBD1 (6 bases). The germline V gene encodes CDR1 SGHRS and CDR2 YFSETQ. Trimming left V 4 bases short and J 2 bases short, with 22 bases between. CDR3 length: 18 residues. The CDR3 region has the DNA TGCGCCAGCAGCCCGTCCCAGGAATCGGGGGGCCCTGGAAACACCATATATTTT. It is translated as CASSPSQESGGPGNTIYF.

The chain carries TRBV27 and TRBJ1-1; no clear D. V lost 3 bases and J lost 0, with 5 bases in between. Germline-derived CDR1 and CDR2 are MNHEY and SMNVEV (reference sequence). The CDR3 consists of 13 residues. In nucleotides, the CDR3 is TGTGCCAGCAGTTTTAGGGTGAACACTGAAGCTTTCTTT. This codes for CASSFRVNTEAFF.

The rearrangement uses TRBV29-1 and TRBJ2-7; D not resolved. Germline V gene sequence: CDR1 SQVTM, CDR2 ANQGSEA. This CDR3 is built from 13 residues. V lost 8 bases and J lost 0, with 14 bases in between. Written as DNA, the CDR3 is TGCAGCACCGCCCAGTGGAGCTCCTACGAGCAGTACTTC. Translation: CSTAQWSSYEQYF.

The chain couples TRBV5-5 to TRBJ2-3; D unresolved. This CDR3 spans 15 amino acids. CDR1 and CDR2 (germline): SGHKS, YYEKEE (reference sequence). V was cut by 0 bases and J by 5 bases, with 13 bases left in between. For the CDR3, the DNA is TGTGCCAGCAGCTTGGCCCAGGCTTCGAGAGATACGCAGTATTTT. It yields the protein CASSLAQASRDTQYF. The variable domain in full, completed from reference TRBV5-5 and TRBJ2-3, reads DAGVTQSPTHLIKTRGQQVTLRCSPISGHKSVSWYQQVLGQGPQFIFQYYEKEERGRGNFPDRFSARQFPNYSSELNVNALLLGDSALYLCASSLAQASRDTQYFGPGTRLTVL.

The table lists this clone with a count of one. The rearrangement links TRBV3-1 (or the pseudogene TRBV3-2) to TRBJ2-7; possibly TRBD1 for D (5 bases). The CDR3 consists of 14 residues. The germline V gene has CDR1 LGHDT and CDR2 YNNKEL (reference sequence). The V end lost 4 bases, the J end lost 3 bases, and 13 bases lay between the germline ends. The CDR3 protein is CASSPLQEYYEQYF. The CDR3 DNA reads TGTGCCAGCAGCCCATTACAGGAATACTACGAGCAGTACTTC.

The gene calls are TRBV10-3 and TRBJ2-5; no definite D call. CDR1 and CDR2 from the germline V gene are ENHRY and SYGVKD. V lost 2 bases and J 4 bases, leaving 11 bases between the germline ends. CDR3 length equals 14 residues. In nucleotides, the CDR3 is TGTGCCATCAGTGAGCCCGGAGCCGGAGAGACCCAGTACTTC. Translated, it gives CAISEPGAGETQYF.

This sequence joins TRBV5-1 and TRBJ2-5; D perhaps matches TRBD1 (5 bases). V lost 2 bases and J lost 5, with 10 bases in between. Germline V gives CDR1 SGHRS, CDR2 YFSETQ. The CDR3 extends over 13 amino acids. In DNA form, the CDR3 reads TGCGCCAGCAGCTTCGTCCCAGGGGAGACCCAGTACTTC. It codes for CASSFVPGETQYF.

This clone was observed a few times. The CDR3 loop reads CSAGTGGSNYGYTF. CDR3 nucleotides: TGCAGCGCCGGGACAGGGGGCAGTAACTATGGCTACACCTTC. V and J are TRBV29-1 and TRBJ1-2, with 12 bases matching TRBD1. Per germline, CDR1 SQVTM and CDR2 ANQGSEA. Trimming at V came to 7 bases and at J to 1 base, leaving 4 bases not matched to a gene. This CDR3 spans 14 amino acids.

This clone was found once. This chain links TRBV11-2 with TRBJ2-7; 11 positions agree with TRBD1. The CDR3 runs to 14 residues. Germline-derived CDR1 and CDR2 are SGHAT and FQNNGV. V shed 3 bases and J 2 bases; nucleotides not matched to a gene: 0. The CDR3: CASSLDRGPYEQYV. The CDR3 DNA follows: TGTGCCAGCAGCTTGGACAGGGGGCCCTACGAGCAGTACGTC.

The chain carries TRBV3-1 (or the pseudogene TRBV3-2) and TRBJ1-2; no firm D call. This CDR3 spans 11 amino acids. V dropped 1 base and J dropped 9 bases, with 6 bases sitting between them. Germline V gene lookup returns CDR1 LGHDT and CDR2 YNNKEL (reference sequence). The CDR3 region has the DNA TGTGCCAGCAGCCAAGGGGGAAGCTACACCTTC. Protein sequence: CASSQGGSYTF.